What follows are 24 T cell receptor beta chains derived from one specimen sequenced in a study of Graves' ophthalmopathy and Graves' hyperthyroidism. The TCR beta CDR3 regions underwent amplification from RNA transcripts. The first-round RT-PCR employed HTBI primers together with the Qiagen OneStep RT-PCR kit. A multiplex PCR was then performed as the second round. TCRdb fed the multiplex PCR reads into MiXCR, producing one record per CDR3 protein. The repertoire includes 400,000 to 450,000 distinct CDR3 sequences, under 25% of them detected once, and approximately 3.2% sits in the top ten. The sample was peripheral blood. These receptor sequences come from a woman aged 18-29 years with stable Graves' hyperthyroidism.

The CDR3 DNA reads TGTGCCAGCAGTTTGCGGCAGAGGAAGCAGTACTTC. Translation gives CASSLRQRKQYF. The chain uses TRBV28 and TRBJ2-7, with D unresolved. Germline V CDR1 and CDR2: MDHEN, SYDVKM. The CDR3 runs 12 residues. V lost 3 bases and J lost 8, with 11 bases in between.

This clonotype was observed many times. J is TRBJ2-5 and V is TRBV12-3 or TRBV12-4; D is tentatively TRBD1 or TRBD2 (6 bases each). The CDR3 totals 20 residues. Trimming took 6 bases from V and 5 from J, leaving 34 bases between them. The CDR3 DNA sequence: TGTGCCAGCAGCCTAAAGGTCCAGCGTGTTAGTGGGGGGCTGTGGGAGACCCAGTACTTC. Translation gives CASSLKVQRVSGGLWETQYF.

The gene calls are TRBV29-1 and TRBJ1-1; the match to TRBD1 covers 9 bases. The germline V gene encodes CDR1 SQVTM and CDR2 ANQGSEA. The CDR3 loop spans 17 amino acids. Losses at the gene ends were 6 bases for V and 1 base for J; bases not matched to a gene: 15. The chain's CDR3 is CSVAGQGMFRRNTEAFF. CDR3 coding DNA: TGCAGCGTGGCCGGACAGGGGATGTTTAGGAGGAACACTGAAGCTTTCTTT.

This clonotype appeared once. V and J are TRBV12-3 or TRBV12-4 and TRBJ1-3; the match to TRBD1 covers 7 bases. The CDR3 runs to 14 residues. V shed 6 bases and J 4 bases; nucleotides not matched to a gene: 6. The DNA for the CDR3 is TGTGCCAGCAGCCAGGGACAGCTGGGAAACACCATATATTTT. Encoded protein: CASSQGQLGNTIYF.

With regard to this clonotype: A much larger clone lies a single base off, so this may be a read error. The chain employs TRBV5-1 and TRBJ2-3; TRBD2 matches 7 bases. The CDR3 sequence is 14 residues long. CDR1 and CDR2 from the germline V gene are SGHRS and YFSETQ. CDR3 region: CACSPSGGRQTQYF. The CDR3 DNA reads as TGCGCCTGCAGCCCCTCTGGCGGGAGACAGACGCAGTATTTT. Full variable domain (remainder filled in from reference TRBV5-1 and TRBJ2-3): KAGVTQTPRYLIKTRGQQVTLSCSPISGHRSVSWYQQTPGQGLQFLFEYFSETQRNKGNFPGRFSGRQFSNSRSEMNVSTLELGDSALYLCACSPSGGRQTQYFGPGTRLTVL.

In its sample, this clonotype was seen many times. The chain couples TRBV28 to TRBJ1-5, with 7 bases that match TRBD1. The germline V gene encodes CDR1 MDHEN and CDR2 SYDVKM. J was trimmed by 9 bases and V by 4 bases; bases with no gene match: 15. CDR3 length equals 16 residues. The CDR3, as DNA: TGTGCCAGCAGTTCCCGGACAGGAGGCCGGGGCGGGCCCCAGCATTTT. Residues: CASSSRTGGRGGPQHF.

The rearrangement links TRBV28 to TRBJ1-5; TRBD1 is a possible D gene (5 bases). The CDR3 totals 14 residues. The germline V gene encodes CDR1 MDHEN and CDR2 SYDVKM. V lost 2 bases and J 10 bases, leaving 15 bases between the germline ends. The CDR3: CASSLGGGPHPQHF. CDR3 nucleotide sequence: TGTGCCAGCAGTTTAGGCGGGGGACCTCATCCCCAGCATTTT. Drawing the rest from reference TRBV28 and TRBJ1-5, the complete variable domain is DVKVTQSSRYLVKRTGEKVFLECVQDMDHENMFWYRQDPGLGLRLIYFSYDVKMKEKGDIPEGYSVSREKKERFSLILESASTNQTSMYLCASSLGGGPHPQHFGDGTRLSIL.

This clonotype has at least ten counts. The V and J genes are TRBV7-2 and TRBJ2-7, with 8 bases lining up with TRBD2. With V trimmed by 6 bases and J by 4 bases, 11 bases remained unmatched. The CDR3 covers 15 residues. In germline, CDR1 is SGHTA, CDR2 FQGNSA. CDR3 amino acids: CASRPASGRPYEQYF. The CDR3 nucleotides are TGTGCCAGCAGACCCGCAAGCGGGAGACCTTACGAGCAGTACTTC.

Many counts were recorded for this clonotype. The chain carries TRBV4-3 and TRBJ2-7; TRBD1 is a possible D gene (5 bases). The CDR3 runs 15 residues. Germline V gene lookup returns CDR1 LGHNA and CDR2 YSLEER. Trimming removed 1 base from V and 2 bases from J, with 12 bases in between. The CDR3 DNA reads TGCGCCAGCAGCCAAGTAAAGGACAACCCCTACGAGCAGTACTTC. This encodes CASSQVKDNPYEQYF.

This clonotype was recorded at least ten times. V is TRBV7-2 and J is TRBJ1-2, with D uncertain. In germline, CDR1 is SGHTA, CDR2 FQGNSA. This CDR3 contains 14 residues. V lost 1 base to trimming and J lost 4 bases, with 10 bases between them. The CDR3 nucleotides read TGTGCCAGCAGCTTAGAGGCGGATGGCTATGGCTACACCTTC. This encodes CASSLEADGYGYTF.

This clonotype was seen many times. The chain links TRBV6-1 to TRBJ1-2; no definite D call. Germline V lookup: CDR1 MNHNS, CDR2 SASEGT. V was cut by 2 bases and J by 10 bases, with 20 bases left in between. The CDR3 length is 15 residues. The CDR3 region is CASSEPRETADFYTF. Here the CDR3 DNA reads TGTGCCAGCAGTGAACCTAGGGAGACGGCCGATTTCTACACCTTC.

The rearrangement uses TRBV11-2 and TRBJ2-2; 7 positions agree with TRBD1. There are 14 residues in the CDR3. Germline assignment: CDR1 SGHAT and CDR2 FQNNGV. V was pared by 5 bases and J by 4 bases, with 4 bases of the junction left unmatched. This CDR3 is CASSPGTATGELFF. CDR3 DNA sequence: TGTGCCAGCAGCCCAGGGACAGCCACCGGGGAGCTGTTTTTT.

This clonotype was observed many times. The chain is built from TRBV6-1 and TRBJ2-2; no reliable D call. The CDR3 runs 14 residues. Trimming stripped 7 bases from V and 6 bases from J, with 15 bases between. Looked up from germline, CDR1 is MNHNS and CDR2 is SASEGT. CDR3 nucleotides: TGTGCCAGCACCCTGATATGGGTTTCCGGGGAGCTGTTTTTT. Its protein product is CASTLIWVSGELFF.

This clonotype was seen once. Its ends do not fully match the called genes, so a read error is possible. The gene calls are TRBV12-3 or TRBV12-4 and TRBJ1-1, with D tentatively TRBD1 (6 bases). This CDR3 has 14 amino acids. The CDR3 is CASSSRGWDTGAFF. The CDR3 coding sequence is TGTGCCAGCAGTTCGAGGGGCTGGGACACTGGAGCTTTCTTT.

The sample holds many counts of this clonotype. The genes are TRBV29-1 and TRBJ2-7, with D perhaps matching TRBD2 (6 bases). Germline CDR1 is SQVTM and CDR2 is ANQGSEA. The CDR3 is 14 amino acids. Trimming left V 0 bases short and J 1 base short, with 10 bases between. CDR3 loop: CSVEDHGGSYEQYF. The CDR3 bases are TGCAGCGTTGAAGATCATGGGGGGTCCTACGAGCAGTACTTC.

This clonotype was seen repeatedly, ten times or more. The CDR3 DNA follows: TGCAGTGCTAGAGACCAAGGGATGAACACTGAAGCTTTCTTT. Its translation is CSARDQGMNTEAFF. The chain recombines TRBV20-1 with TRBJ1-1; no definite D call. The CDR3 has 14 amino acids. The germline CDR1 and CDR2 sequences are DFQATT and SNEGSKA (reference sequence). Deletions cut 0 bases from V and 0 bases from J, with 8 bases between.

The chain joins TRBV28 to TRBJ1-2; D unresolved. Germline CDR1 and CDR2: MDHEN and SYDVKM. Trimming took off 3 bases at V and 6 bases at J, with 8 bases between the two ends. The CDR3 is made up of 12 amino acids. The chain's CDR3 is CASSLAADGYTF. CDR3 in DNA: TGTGCCAGCAGTTTGGCCGCAGATGGCTACACCTTC.

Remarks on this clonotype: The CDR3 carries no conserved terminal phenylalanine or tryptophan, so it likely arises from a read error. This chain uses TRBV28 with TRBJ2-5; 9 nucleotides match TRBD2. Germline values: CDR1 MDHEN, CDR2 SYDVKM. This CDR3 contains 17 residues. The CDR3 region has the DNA TGTGCCATCAGTTTATTTCTGGCGGGAGGGCCACAAGAGACCCAGTACGTC. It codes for CAISLFLAGGPQETQYV.

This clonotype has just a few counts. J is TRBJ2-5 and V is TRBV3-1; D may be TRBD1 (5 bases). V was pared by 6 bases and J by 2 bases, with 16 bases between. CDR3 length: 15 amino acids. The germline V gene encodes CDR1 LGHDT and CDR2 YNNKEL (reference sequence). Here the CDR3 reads CASRDVGAAQETQYF. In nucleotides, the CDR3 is TGTGCCAGCAGGGACGTAGGGGCGGCTCAAGAGACCCAGTACTTC.

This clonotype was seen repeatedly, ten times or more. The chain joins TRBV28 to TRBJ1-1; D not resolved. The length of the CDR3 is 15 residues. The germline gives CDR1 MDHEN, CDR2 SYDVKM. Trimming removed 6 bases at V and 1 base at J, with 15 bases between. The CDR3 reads CASSLPGRQNTEAFF. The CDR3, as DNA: TGTGCCAGCAGCCTCCCCGGACGGCAGAACACTGAAGCTTTCTTT.

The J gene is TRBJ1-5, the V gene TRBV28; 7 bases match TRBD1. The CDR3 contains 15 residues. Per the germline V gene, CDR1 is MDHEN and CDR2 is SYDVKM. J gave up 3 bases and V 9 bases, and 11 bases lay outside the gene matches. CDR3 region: CASSIGTVLNQPQHF. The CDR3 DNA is TGTGCCAGTAGTATCGGGACAGTTCTCAATCAGCCCCAGCATTTT.

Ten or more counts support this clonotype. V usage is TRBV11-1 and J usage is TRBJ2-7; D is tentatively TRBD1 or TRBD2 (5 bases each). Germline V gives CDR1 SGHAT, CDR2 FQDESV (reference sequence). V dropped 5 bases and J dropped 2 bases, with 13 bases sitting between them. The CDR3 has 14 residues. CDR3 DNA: TGTGCCAGCAGCCGGCCGGGACGGGCCTACGAGCAGTACTTC. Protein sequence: CASSRPGRAYEQYF.

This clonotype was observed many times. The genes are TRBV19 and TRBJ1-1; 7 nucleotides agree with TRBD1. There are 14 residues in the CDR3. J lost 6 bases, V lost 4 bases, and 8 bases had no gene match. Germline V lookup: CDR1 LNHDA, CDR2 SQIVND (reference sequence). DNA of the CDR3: TGTGCCAGTAGTAACAGGGGTTTGGACTCTGAAGCTTTCTTT. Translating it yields CASSNRGLDSEAFF.

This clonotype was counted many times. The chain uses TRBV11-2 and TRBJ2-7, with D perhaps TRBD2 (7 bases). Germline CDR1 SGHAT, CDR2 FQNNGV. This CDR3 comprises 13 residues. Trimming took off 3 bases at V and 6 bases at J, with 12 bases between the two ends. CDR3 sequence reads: CASSFGGRSEQYF. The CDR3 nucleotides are TGTGCCAGCAGCTTCGGGGGGCGAAGCGAGCAGTACTTC.